The following is a TCR beta chain sequence with its context. The target antigen is unknown. This sample was taken from a study of CD8+CD57+ T cells in acquired aplastic anemia. Findings and limits, study-wide: Controls did not differ significantly from patients in CD8+ Simpson's diversity.

For sequencing, patients were chosen who had shown expansion of CD8+CD57+ cells by flow cytometry. Investigators profiled TCR beta VDJ and CDR3 from genomic DNA template. TCRdb re-analysed the reads in MiXCR, keeping a single row per CDR3 protein. The table has around 430,000 distinct CDR3 sequences, about a third seen once. In germline, CDR1 is LGHDT, CDR2 YNNKEL (reference sequence). V dropped 2 bases and J dropped 3 bases, with 19 bases sitting between them. The CDR3 has 17 amino acids. The chain is built from TRBV3-1 and TRBJ1-2; D is possibly TRBD1 (5 bases). Sequenced input: sorted CD4+, CD8+, or CD8+CD57+ T cells (not recorded which) from PBMCs. This TCR came from a human donor with aplastic anemia. CDR3 protein: CASSQSRIRRGDYGYTF. CDR3 in DNA: TGTGCCAGCAGCCAAAGCCGGATTAGGAGGGGCGACTATGGCTACACCTTC. Using reference TRBV3-1 and TRBJ1-2 for the parts outside the CDR3, the full variable domain is DTAVSQTPKYLVTQMGNDKSIKCEQNLGHDTMYWYKQDSKKFLKIMFSYNNKELIINETVPNRFSPKSPDKAHLNLHINSLELGDSAVYFCASSQSRIRRGDYGYTFGSGTRLTVV.